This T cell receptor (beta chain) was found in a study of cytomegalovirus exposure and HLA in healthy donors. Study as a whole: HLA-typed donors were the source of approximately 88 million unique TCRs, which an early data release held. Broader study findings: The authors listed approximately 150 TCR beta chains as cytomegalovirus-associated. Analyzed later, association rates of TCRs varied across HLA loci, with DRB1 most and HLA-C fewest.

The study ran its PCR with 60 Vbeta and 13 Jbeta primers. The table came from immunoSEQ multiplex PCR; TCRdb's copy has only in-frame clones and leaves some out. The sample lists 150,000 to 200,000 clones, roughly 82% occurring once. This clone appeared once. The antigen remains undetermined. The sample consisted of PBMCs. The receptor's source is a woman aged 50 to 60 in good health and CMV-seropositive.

Written as DNA, the CDR3 is TGTGCCAGCAGCTTAGCTAGCGGGGATTCCTACGAGCAGTACTTC. Translated: CASSLASGDSYEQYF. The V gene is TRBV7-9, the J gene TRBJ2-7, with 8 bases aligning to TRBD2. The CDR3 consists of 15 residues. V was clipped by 0 bases and J by 1 base; unmatched bases: 2. Looked up from germline, CDR1 is SEHNR and CDR2 is FQNEAQ (reference sequence).